These T cell receptor beta chains were read from a single sample in a study of blood T cells in healthy people across ages. TCRdb re-derived calls from the 5' RACE reads in MiXCR, one entry per CDR3 protein. Of 800,000 to 950,000 distinct CDR3 sequences listed, under 35% are singletons. These data were also reused for a study on T cells of mothers and their children.

Specimen: blood. All receptors come from a woman in her forties in good health. CDR3s include the opening cysteine and the closing phenylalanine or tryptophan. A D gene is named only where the DNA matches it firmly. Clone size appears in some rows only: once, few, many, or a class for an expanded clone.

v_gene,abundance,j_gene,d_gene,CDR3aa,CDR3nt
TRBV6-4,few,TRBJ2-7,NA,CASSDSKVRTDLNYEQYF,TGTGCCAGCAGTGACTCGAAAGTAAGAACGGATCTGAATTACGAGCAGTACTTC
TRBV6-2/TRBV6-3,NA,TRBJ2-3,NA,CASSYRTALLGTDTQYF,TGTGCCAGCAGTTACCGTACCGCTCTGCTCGGCACAGATACGCAGTATTTT
TRBV6-4,few,TRBJ2-3,TRBD1,CASRGTGSDTQYF,TGTGCCAGCAGGGGGACAGGGAGCGATACGCAGTATTTT
TRBV27,NA,TRBJ2-7,TRBD1,CAGSLRSGGYEQYF,TGTGCCGGCAGTTTGAGGTCAGGGGGATACGAGCAGTACTTC
TRBV12-3/TRBV12-4,NA,TRBJ2-3,TRBD2,CASSPRTSGGWGEKDTEYF,TGTGCCAGCAGTCCAAGGACTAGCGGGGGTTGGGGGGAAAAAGATACGGAGTATTTT
TRBV29-1,many,TRBJ2-7,NA,CSVEIVRGEQYF,TGCAGCGTTGAAATAGTTAGAGGGGAGCAGTACTTC
TRBV20-1,few,TRBJ1-2,NA,CSANNWKERGYTF,TGCAGTGCCAACAACTGGAAGGAGAGGGGCTACACCTTC
TRBV9,NA,TRBJ2-3,TRBD2,CASSVGERGGRDTQYF,TGTGCCAGCAGCGTAGGGGAGCGGGGGGGCAGGGATACGCAGTATTTT
TRBV7-2,NA,TRBJ2-6,NA,CASRPQRLSGANVLTF,TGTGCCAGCAGGCCACAGAGACTCTCTGGGGCCAACGTCCTGACTTTC
TRBV6-5,many,TRBJ2-1,TRBD2,CASRRAGRYNEQFF,TGTGCCAGCAGACGAGCGGGGCGCTACAATGAGCAGTTCTTC
TRBV7-9,NA,TRBJ1-4,NA,CASSLVIGAKEKLFF,TGTGCCAGCAGCTTAGTTATAGGGGCTAAGGAAAAACTGTTTTTT
TRBV7-9,few,TRBJ2-7,TRBD1,CASSSSLWDRANEQYF,TGTGCCAGCAGCTCTTCTCTTTGGGACAGGGCGAACGAGCAGTACTTC
TRBV19,few,TRBJ1-2,NA,CASRTDPVGYGYTF,TGTGCCAGTCGGACGGACCCAGTTGGCTATGGCTACACCTTC
TRBV20-1,many,TRBJ2-3,TRBD1,CSAPPPPGTGAGTSSTDTQYF,TGCAGTGCTCCTCCCCCACCCGGGACAGGGGCAGGGACCTCTAGCACAGATACGCAGTATTTT